The 24 T cell receptor beta chains presented below share a single source sample, sequenced in a study of blood T cell repertoires in COVID-19. The protocol was immunoSEQ multiplex PCR, while the TCRdb copy is restricted to in-frame clones and leaves out a portion. The table records fewer than 200,000 clones, roughly 82% of them present only once. The specimen sequenced was peripheral blood. These receptors all come from a woman aged 40 to 49 with COVID-19, enrolled during active disease.

This chain's CDR3 is CASSQEGTYSNQPQHF. CDR3 DNA sequence: TGCGCCAGCAGCCAAGAAGGGACTTATAGCAATCAGCCCCAGCATTTT. V usage is TRBV4-1 and J usage is TRBJ1-5, with TRBD1 as a possible D gene (5 bases). Between the trimmed V and J ends, which lost 0 bases and 0 bases, there was a span of 9 bases. There are 16 residues in the CDR3. Germline CDR1 is MGHRA and CDR2 is YSYEKL.

The genes are TRBV7-9 and TRBJ1-3; tentatively, D is TRBD1 (5 bases). The CDR3 length is 17 residues. Per the germline V gene, CDR1 is SEHNR and CDR2 is FQNEAQ (reference sequence). With 0 bases removed from V and 3 bases from J, the gap between germline ends came to 15 bases. The CDR3 DNA reads TGTGCCAGCAGCTTAGCGGGCCGGGGGATGAGTGGAAACACCATATATTTT. Translated: CASSLAGRGMSGNTIYF.

This chain links TRBV30 with TRBJ1-1; unclear D gene. The CDR3 covers 10 residues. V lost 3 bases and J 5 bases, leaving 4 bases between the germline ends. CDR1 GTSNPN and CDR2 SVGIG come from the germline V gene (reference sequence). The CDR3 DNA sequence: TGTGCCTGGAGCCTGACTGAAGCTTTCTTT. Translated, it gives CAWSLTEAFF.

The chain combines TRBV28 with TRBJ1-5; tentative D call: TRBD1 (5 bases). This CDR3 contains 16 residues. Trimming cost V 10 bases and J 2 bases, with 21 bases left between them. Germline values: CDR1 MDHEN, CDR2 SYDVKM. DNA of the CDR3: TGTGCCACCTCCACCGGTCAGGGTTGGCGCAATCAGCCCCAGCATTTT. It is translated as CATSTGQGWRNQPQHF.

The rearrangement uses TRBV6-5 and TRBJ2-1; 7 bases fit TRBD2. This CDR3 is built from 15 residues. V lost 6 bases and J lost 1; bases outside the gene matches: 6. The germline gives CDR1 MNHEY, CDR2 SVGAGI. The CDR3 protein is CASRWRGSSYNEQFF. The CDR3 DNA reads TGTGCCAGCAGGTGGCGGGGGAGTTCCTACAATGAGCAGTTCTTC.

This clone was seen only a few times. The chain recombines TRBV3-1 (or the pseudogene TRBV3-2) with TRBJ2-2; D not resolved. The CDR3 runs 12 residues. V was cut by 4 bases and J by 7 bases, with 7 bases left in between. Germline-derived CDR1 and CDR2 are LGHDT and YNNKEL (reference sequence). The CDR3 bases are TGTGCCAGCAGCCGAACCTACGGGGAGCTGTTTTTT. Translated, it gives CASSRTYGELFF.

V gene TRBV7-3 combines with J gene TRBJ2-1, with D maybe TRBD1 (5 bases). CDR3 length: 14 residues. V lost 1 base and J lost 8, with 12 bases in between. Germline V gene data show CDR1 as SGHTA and CDR2 as FQGTGA. CDR3 loop: CASSLKGVSDEQFF. The CDR3 nucleotides read TGTGCCAGCAGCTTAAAAGGGGTGAGCGATGAGCAGTTCTTC.

This chain uses TRBV4-1 with TRBJ2-7, with 10 nucleotides matching TRBD1. From germline, CDR1 is MGHRA and CDR2 YSYEKL. There are 13 residues in the CDR3. J gave up 4 bases and V 3 bases, and 0 bases lay outside the gene matches. CDR3 DNA: TGCGCCAGCAGCCAGGACAGGGGGTACGAGCAGTACTTC. This encodes CASSQDRGYEQYF.

J is TRBJ2-2 and V is TRBV28, with TRBD1 as a possible D gene (6 bases). V lost 3 bases and J 2 bases, leaving 10 bases between the germline ends. CDR1 and CDR2 from the germline V gene are MDHEN and SYDVKM. This CDR3 has 15 amino acids. CDR3: CASSLGARNTGELFF. The CDR3 DNA follows: TGTGCCAGCAGTTTGGGGGCTAGAAACACCGGGGAGCTGTTTTTT. The full variable domain, its missing parts supplied by reference TRBV28 and TRBJ2-2, is DVKVTQSSRYLVKRTGEKVFLECVQDMDHENMFWYRQDPGLGLRLIYFSYDVKMKEKGDIPEGYSVSREKKERFSLILESASTNQTSMYLCASSLGARNTGELFFGEGSRLTVL.

This clone was picked up many times. In DNA, the CDR3 is TGTGCCAGCAGTGAAGCGCCCCAGGAACCCCAGCATTTT. Translated, it gives CASSEAPQEPQHF. J is TRBJ1-5 and V is TRBV6-1; D unclear. Between the trimmed V and J ends, which lost 0 bases and 10 bases, there was a span of 10 bases. Germline lookup yields CDR1 MNHNS and CDR2 SASEGT. CDR3 length: 13 amino acids.

The chain recombines TRBV18 with TRBJ1-2; TRBD1 aligns across 9 bases. J was trimmed by 4 bases and V by 3 bases; bases with no gene match: 12. Germline V CDR1 and CDR2: KGHSH, LQKENI. The CDR3 runs to 17 residues. This CDR3 is CASSPTSGQGILYGYTF. The CDR3 DNA reads TGTGCCAGCTCACCCACCTCGGGACAGGGAATTCTCTATGGCTACACCTTC.

This chain links TRBV12-3 or TRBV12-4 with TRBJ2-5; the D gene is possibly TRBD2 (6 bases). The CDR3 is made up of 12 amino acids. V was cut by 5 bases and J by 13 bases, with 17 bases left in between. The CDR3 protein is CASSPSRDFRYF. The CDR3 DNA reads TGTGCCAGCAGTCCCTCCCGGGACTTCCGGTACTTC.

This clone appeared once. This chain joins TRBV9 and TRBJ2-1; a weak D match, TRBD2 (7 bases). CDR3 length: 14 amino acids. Germline assignment: CDR1 SGDLS and CDR2 YYNGEE. V was cut by 3 bases and J by 3 bases, with 10 bases left in between. This chain's CDR3 is CASSGGGVYNEQFF. The CDR3 region has the DNA TGTGCCAGCAGCGGAGGGGGGGTCTACAATGAGCAGTTCTTC.

This chain connects TRBV5-8 to TRBJ1-5, with unresolved D. Germline V gene data show CDR1 as SGHTS and CDR2 as YDEGEE. V was pared by 6 bases and J by 1 base, with 17 bases between. CDR3 length equals 16 residues. In nucleotides, the CDR3 is TGTGCCAGCACCAAGTGGGTCCCGGGAAGCAATCAGCCCCAGCATTTT. Translation: CASTKWVPGSNQPQHF. Combining the CDR3 with reference TRBV5-8 and TRBJ1-5 gives the whole variable domain EAGVTQSPTHLIKTRGQQATLRCSPISGHTSVYWYQQALGLGLQFLLWYDEGEERNRGNFPPRFSGRQFPNYSSELNVNALELEDSALYLCASTKWVPGSNQPQHFGDGTRLSIL.

V is TRBV2 and J is TRBJ2-3, with D possibly matching TRBD1 (6 bases). Per the germline V gene, CDR1 is SNHLY and CDR2 is FYNNEI. The germline V and J ends were trimmed by 5 bases and 1 base, with 13 bases remaining between them. CDR3 length: 15 amino acids. The DNA for the CDR3 is TGTGCCAGCAGTCTAGGGGGAATCGGCACAGATACGCAGTATTTT. This codes for CASSLGGIGTDTQYF. The variable domain in full, completed from reference TRBV2 and TRBJ2-3, reads EPEVTQTPSHQVTQMGQEVILRCVPISNHLYFYWYRQILGQKVEFLVSFYNNEISEKSEIFDDQFSVERPDGSNFTLKIRSTKLEDSAMYFCASSLGGIGTDTQYFGPGTRLTVL.

This chain uses TRBV2 with TRBJ2-2, with 14 bases that match TRBD2. The V gene end was trimmed by 0 bases and the J gene end by 5 bases; junction bases not matched to a gene: 5. Germline V gene lookup returns CDR1 SNHLY and CDR2 FYNNEI. The length of the CDR3 is 18 residues. CDR3 protein: CASSEALRLAGGTGELFF. For the CDR3, the DNA is TGTGCCAGCAGTGAAGCGCTTAGACTAGCGGGAGGGACCGGGGAGCTGTTTTTT.

This CDR3 reads CASSPRTSGDNEQFF. In DNA, the CDR3 is TGTGCCAGTAGTCCCCGGACTAGCGGGGACAATGAGCAGTTCTTC. V is TRBV19 and J is TRBJ2-1; 12 bases match TRBD2. The CDR3 covers 15 residues. V shed 5 bases, J shed 5 bases, and the junction held 4 bases outside the gene matches. Germline V gene sequence: CDR1 LNHDA, CDR2 SQIVND (reference sequence).

The chain employs TRBV10-3 and TRBJ2-7; D possibly corresponds to TRBD2 (5 bases). This CDR3 comprises 15 residues. V gave up 9 bases and J gave up 0 bases, with 18 bases separating them. Germline-derived CDR1 and CDR2 are ENHRY and SYGVKD. CDR3 nucleotide sequence: TGTGCCATTGCCTTTGGGCGGGCTAGCTCCTACGAGCAGTACTTC. Translated, it gives CAIAFGRASSYEQYF.

A single count supports this clone. This chain links TRBV5-6 with TRBJ2-7; 9 bases are a match to TRBD2. With 4 bases clipped from V and 1 base from J, the junction kept 9 bases outside the gene matches. From germline, CDR1 is SGHDT and CDR2 YYEEEE. This CDR3 region has 16 residues. The CDR3 sequence: CASSVTGTSLSYEQYV. The CDR3 DNA sequence: TGTGCCAGCAGCGTAACCGGGACTAGCCTTTCCTACGAGCAGTACGTC.

The V and J genes are TRBV28 and TRBJ1-5, with 8 bases matching TRBD1. Germline CDR1 reads MDHEN; CDR2 reads SYDVKM. After removal of 3 bases from V and 5 bases from J, the junction contained 0 bases not matched to a gene. The CDR3 runs 13 residues. The CDR3 sequence: CASSFRGHQPQHF. In DNA form, the CDR3 reads TGTGCCAGCAGTTTCAGGGGGCATCAGCCCCAGCATTTT.

The chain combines TRBV6-6 with TRBJ2-5, with 8 bases identical to TRBD2. Germline assignment: CDR1 MNHNY and CDR2 SVGAGI (reference sequence). V was pared by 7 bases and J by 5 bases, with 6 bases of the junction left unmatched. This CDR3 contains 13 residues. This chain's CDR3 is CASIAASGETQYF. The DNA of the CDR3 is TGTGCCAGCATCGCAGCTAGCGGGGAGACCCAGTACTTC.

In this sample, this clone turned up a few times. This rearrangement joins TRBV30 to TRBJ1-4, with D maybe TRBD1 (5 bases). The CDR3 is made up of 12 amino acids. CDR1 and CDR2 (germline): GTSNPN, SVGIG (reference sequence). Trimming took 4 bases from V and 4 from J, leaving 7 bases between them. Here the CDR3 DNA reads TGTGCCTGGACAGGGAATAATGAAAAACTGTTTTTT. Translated: CAWTGNNEKLFF.

This chain uses TRBV19 with TRBJ1-1; D unresolved. V was pared by 5 bases and J by 6 bases, with 13 bases between. The CDR3 loop spans 13 amino acids. Germline V gene lookup returns CDR1 LNHDA and CDR2 SQIVND (reference sequence). CDR3 sequence: CASSPPISAEAFF. The DNA of the CDR3 is TGTGCCAGTAGTCCTCCTATTAGCGCTGAAGCTTTCTTT.

In its sample, this clone was seen once. The chain links TRBV24-1 to TRBJ2-1, with 7 bases that match TRBD2. CDR1 and CDR2 (germline): KGHDR, SFDVKD. V shed 1 base, J shed 9 bases, and the junction held 2 bases outside the gene matches. The CDR3 consists of 13 residues. CDR3 residues: CATSDLPGGEQFF. CDR3 coding DNA: TGTGCCACCAGTGATTTACCGGGGGGTGAGCAGTTCTTC.